This is a list of T cell receptor beta chains from one sample in a study of T cells in Graves' hyperthyroidism and ophthalmopathy. Each CDR3 protein gets one entry after TCRdb re-called the multiplex PCR reads with MiXCR. The sample contains roughly 510,000 distinct CDR3 sequences, about a fifth of which appear only once. The specimen was blood. All receptors come from a man aged 18 to 29 with Graves' hyperthyroidism. The CDR3 runs from the conserved cysteine through the conserved F or W. The order of the fields is V gene, D gene, J gene, clone size, CDR3 protein, CDR3 DNA. The D gene is left open where the match is weak. Expanded clones are given a class, and other clones once, few, many or no size at all.

TRBV12-3/TRBV12-4	.	TRBJ1-6	many	CASSPGNSPLHF	TGTGCCAGCAGTCCAGGGAATTCACCCCTCCACTTT
TRBV27	.	TRBJ2-7	many	CASSPTAGNEQYF	TGTGCCAGCAGCCCGACGGCGGGTAACGAGCAGTACTTC
TRBV12-3/TRBV12-4	.	TRBJ1-5	.	CASSRSANQPQHF	TGTGCCAGCAGTCGCTCGGCCAATCAGCCCCAGCATTTT
TRBV6-1	.	TRBJ1-1	many	CASIQQGRGSTEAFF	TGTGCCAGCATCCAACAGGGTAGAGGCAGCACTGAAGCTTTCTTT
TRBV6-1	.	TRBJ2-2	many	CASSEMASLTGELFF	TGTGCCAGCAGTGAAATGGCGAGCCTGACAGGGGAGCTGTTTTTT
TRBV5-1	TRBD1	TRBJ1-2	few	CASSPEIGQGPYGYTF	TGCGCCAGCAGCCCTGAGATTGGACAGGGGCCCTATGGCTACACCTTC
TRBV6-5	.	TRBJ2-2	many	CASRLLLVTGELFF	TGTGCCAGCAGACTACTCCTCGTCACCGGGGAGCTGTTTTTT
TRBV28	TRBD1	TRBJ1-5	many	CASSESDRGANQPQHF	TGTGCCAGCAGCGAGTCGGACAGGGGGGCCAATCAGCCCCAGCATTTT
TRBV6-1	TRBD1	TRBJ1-2	many	CASSPWTGGTYGYTF	TGTGCCAGCAGTCCCTGGACAGGGGGAACCTATGGCTACACCTTC
TRBV6-2/TRBV6-3	.	TRBJ1-1	many	CASSADRDTEAFF	TGTGCCAGCAGTGCGGACCGTGACACTGAAGCTTTCTTT
TRBV2	.	TRBJ2-7	many	CASSDVPGEHEQYF	TGTGCCAGCAGTGACGTTCCAGGAGAACACGAGCAGTACTTC
TRBV28	.	TRBJ1-5	many	CASSFLRVLSNQPQHF	TGTGCCAGCAGTTTCCTCAGGGTATTAAGCAATCAGCCCCAGCATTTT
TRBV6-1	TRBD1	TRBJ2-7	many	CASSAYLGTGTYEQYF	TGTGCCAGCAGTGCCTATTTAGGGACAGGCACCTACGAGCAGTACTTC
TRBV25-1	TRBD2	TRBJ2-2	.	CASSAGTSGGANTGELCF	TGTGCTAGCAGTGCCGGGACTAGCGGGGGGGCGAACACCGGGGAGCTGTGTTTT
TRBV27	TRBD2	TRBJ2-3	few	CASSYLAGEDTQYF	TGTGCCAGCAGTTATCTAGCGGGGGAAGATACGCAGTATTTT
TRBV2	.	TRBJ2-7	many	CASSETGSGYEQYF	TGTGCCAGCAGTGAAACAGGATCGGGGTACGAGCAGTACTTC
TRBV25-1	TRBD2	TRBJ2-2	.	CASSEEAVGGTGELFF	TGTGCCAGCAGTGAAGAGGCCGTCGGGGGGACCGGGGAGCTGTTTTTT
TRBV12-3/TRBV12-4	.	TRBJ2-7	.	CASSERTGTSYEQYF	TGTGCCAGCAGTGAGAGGACTGGAACCTCCTACGAGCAGTACTTC
TRBV28	.	TRBJ2-5	many	CASRIGTRGAQYF	TGTGCCAGCCGAATTGGGACACGCGGGGCCCAGTACTTC
TRBV11-2	.	TRBJ2-7	many	CASSLVGQVSNEQYF	TGTGCCAGCAGCTTAGTAGGTCAGGTCTCGAACGAGCAGTACTTC